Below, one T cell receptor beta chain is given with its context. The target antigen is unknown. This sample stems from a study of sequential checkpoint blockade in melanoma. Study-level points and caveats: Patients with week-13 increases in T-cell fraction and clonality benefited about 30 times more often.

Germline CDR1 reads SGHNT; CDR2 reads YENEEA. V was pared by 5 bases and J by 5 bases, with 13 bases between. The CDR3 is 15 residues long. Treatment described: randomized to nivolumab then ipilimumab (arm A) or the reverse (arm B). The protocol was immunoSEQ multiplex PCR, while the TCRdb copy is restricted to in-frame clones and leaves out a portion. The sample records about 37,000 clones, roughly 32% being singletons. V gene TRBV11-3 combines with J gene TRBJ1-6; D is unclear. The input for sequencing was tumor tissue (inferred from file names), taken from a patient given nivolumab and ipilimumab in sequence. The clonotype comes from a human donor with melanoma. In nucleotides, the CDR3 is TGTGCCAGCAGCGTTTACAGCGAAAATAATTCACCCCTCCACTTT. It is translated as CASSVYSENNSPLHF.